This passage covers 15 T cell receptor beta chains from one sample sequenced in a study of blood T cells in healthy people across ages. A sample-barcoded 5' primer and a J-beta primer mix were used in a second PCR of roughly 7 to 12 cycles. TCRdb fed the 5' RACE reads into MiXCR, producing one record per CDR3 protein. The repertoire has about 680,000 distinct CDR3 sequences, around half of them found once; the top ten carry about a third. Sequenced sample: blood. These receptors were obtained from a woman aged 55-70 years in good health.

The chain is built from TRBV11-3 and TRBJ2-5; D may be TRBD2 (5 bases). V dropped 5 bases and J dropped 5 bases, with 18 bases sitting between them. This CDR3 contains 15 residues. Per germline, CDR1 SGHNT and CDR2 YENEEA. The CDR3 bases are TGTGCCAGCAGCAGAAATGACGGACTCGGGGAGACCCAGTACTTC. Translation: CASSRNDGLGETQYF.

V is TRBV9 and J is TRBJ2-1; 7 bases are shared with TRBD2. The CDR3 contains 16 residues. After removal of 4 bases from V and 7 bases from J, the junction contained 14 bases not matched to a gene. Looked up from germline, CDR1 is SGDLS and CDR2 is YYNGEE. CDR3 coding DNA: TGTGCCAGCAGCCCCCAAGTTGGGCGGGAGCTGAATGAGCAGTTCTTC. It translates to CASSPQVGRELNEQFF.

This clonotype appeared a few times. The CDR3 bases are TGTGCCAGCAGCGTAGCTGGGCAATCTCGGAACAATGAGCAGTTCTTC. It yields the protein CASSVAGQSRNNEQFF. This sequence joins TRBV9 and TRBJ2-1; D is unclear. This CDR3 contains 16 residues. Germline V gene sequence: CDR1 SGDLS, CDR2 YYNGEE. Between the trimmed V and J ends, which lost 0 bases and 5 bases, there was a span of 15 bases.

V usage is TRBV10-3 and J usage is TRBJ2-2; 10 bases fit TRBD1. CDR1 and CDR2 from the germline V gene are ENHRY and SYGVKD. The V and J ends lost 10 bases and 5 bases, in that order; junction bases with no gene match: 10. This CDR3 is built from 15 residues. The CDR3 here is CATTGGTGATGELFF. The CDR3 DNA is TGTGCCACCACTGGGGGGACAGGGGCGACCGGGGAGCTGTTTTTT.

The chain's CDR3 is CASSLSGGTDSPLHF. The CDR3 DNA reads as TGTGCCAGCAGCTTATCAGGGGGCACGGATTCACCCCTCCACTTT. V is TRBV7-2 and J is TRBJ1-6; 8 bases match TRBD1. V was pared by 2 bases and J by 8 bases, with 5 bases of the junction left unmatched. Per the germline V gene, CDR1 is SGHTA and CDR2 is FQGNSA. The CDR3 length is 15 residues. Together with reference TRBV7-2 and TRBJ1-6, the CDR3 gives the full variable domain: GAGVSQSPSNKVTEKGKDVELRCDPISGHTALYWYRQSLGQGLEFLIYFQGNSAPDKSGLPSDRFSAERTGGSVSTLTIQRTQQEDSAVYLCASSLSGGTDSPLHFGNGTRLTVT.

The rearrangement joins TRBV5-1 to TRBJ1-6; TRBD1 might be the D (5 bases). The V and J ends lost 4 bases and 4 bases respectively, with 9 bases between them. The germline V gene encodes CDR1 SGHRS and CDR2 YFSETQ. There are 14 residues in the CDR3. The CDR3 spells CASSEDKYNSPLHF. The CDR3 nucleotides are TGCGCCAGCAGCGAGGACAAATATAATTCACCCCTCCACTTT.

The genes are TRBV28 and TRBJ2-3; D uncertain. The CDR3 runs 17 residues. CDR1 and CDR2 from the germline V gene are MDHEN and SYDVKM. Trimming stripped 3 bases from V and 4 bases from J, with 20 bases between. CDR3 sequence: CASSLWGSTKGSDTQYF. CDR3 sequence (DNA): TGTGCCAGCAGTTTGTGGGGAAGTACAAAGGGCTCAGATACGCAGTATTTT.

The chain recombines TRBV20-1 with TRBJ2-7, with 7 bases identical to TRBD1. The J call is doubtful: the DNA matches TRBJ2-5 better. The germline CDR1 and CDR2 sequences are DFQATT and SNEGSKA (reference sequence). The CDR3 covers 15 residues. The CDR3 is CSAPTPGQRWTTQYF. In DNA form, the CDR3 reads TGCAGTGCTCCTACACCGGGACAGCGATGGACGACCCAGTACTTC.

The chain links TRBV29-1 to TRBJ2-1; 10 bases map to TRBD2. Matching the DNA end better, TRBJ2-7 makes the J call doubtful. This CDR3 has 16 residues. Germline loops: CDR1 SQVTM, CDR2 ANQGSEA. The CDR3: CSVAGLAGEAYNEQYF. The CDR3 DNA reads TGCAGCGTTGCCGGGCTAGCGGGAGAGGCTTACAATGAGCAGTACTTC.

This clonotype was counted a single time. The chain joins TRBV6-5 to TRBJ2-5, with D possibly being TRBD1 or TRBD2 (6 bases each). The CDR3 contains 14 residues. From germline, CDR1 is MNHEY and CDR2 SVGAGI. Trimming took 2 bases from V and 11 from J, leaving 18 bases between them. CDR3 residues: CASSYAGGDNEQYF. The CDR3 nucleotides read TGTGCCAGCAGTTACGCTGGCGGGGACAATGAGCAGTACTTC.

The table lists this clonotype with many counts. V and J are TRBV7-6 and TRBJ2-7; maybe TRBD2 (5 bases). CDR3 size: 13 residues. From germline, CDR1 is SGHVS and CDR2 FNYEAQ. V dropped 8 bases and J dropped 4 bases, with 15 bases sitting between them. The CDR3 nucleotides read TGTGCCAGCTCCAGGACTGAAATTTACGAGCAGTACTTC. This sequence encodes CASSRTEIYEQYF.

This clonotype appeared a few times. The DNA of the CDR3 is TGCAGCGTCCTGACCAACGGCAATGAGCAGTACTTC. It yields the protein CSVLTNGNEQYF. The chain is built from TRBV29-1 and TRBJ2-5; D is unclear. The CDR3 is 12 residues long. Germline V gene lookup returns CDR1 SQVTM and CDR2 ANQGSEA. The V end lost 6 bases, the J end lost 11 bases, and 19 bases lay between the germline ends.

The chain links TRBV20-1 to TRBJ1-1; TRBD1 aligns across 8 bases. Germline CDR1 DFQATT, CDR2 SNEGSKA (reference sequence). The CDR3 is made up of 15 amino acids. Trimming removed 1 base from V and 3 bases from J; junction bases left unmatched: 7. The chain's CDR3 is CSARGPGGVYTEAFF. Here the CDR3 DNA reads TGCAGTGCTAGAGGCCCAGGGGGCGTGTACACTGAAGCTTTCTTT.

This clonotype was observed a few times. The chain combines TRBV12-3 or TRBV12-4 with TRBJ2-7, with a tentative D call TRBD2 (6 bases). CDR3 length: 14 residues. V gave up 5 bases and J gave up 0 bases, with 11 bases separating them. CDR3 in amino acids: CASSITRDSYEQYF. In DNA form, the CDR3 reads TGTGCCAGCAGTATTACGCGGGACTCCTACGAGCAGTACTTC.

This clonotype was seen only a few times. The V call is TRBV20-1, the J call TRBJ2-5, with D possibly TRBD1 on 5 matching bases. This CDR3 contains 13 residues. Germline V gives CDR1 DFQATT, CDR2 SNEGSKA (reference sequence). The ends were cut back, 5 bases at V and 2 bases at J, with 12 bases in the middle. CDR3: CSAPDRPQETQYF. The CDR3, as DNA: TGCAGTGCTCCCGACAGACCTCAAGAGACCCAGTACTTC.